These T cell receptor beta chains were read from a single sample in a study of T cell repertoires in cytomegalovirus infection. Using its own MiXCR run on the reads, TCRdb lists one record per CDR3 protein. Found here are under 500,000 distinct CDR3 sequences, about 42% of them singletons; the top ten hold just under 45%. These receptors have no known antigen. The material was cultured PBMCs, obtained from culture after CMV antigen stimulation. These receptor sequences come from a human donor in good health (CMV status not recorded). Some clones in this sample may be carry-over from other donors' samples. The conserved cysteine and the conserved F or W are not part of the CDR3 here.

j_call v_call cdr3_aa
TRBJ2-5 TRBV5-3 ASSLHWEETQY
TRBJ2-1 TRBV7-6 ASSPIRWEGRNEQF
TRBJ2-2 TRBV7-4 ASSLRRSGSTGELF
TRBJ2-1 TRBV7-2 ASSLVSLSEQF
TRBJ1-2 TRBV19 ASSQVNYGYT
TRBJ2-1 TRBV6-6 ASSGGLWPDNEQF
TRBJ1-2 TRBV12-3/TRBV12-4 ASSFEGIDGYT
TRBJ2-5 TRBV7-2 ASSLRSSEQETQY
TRBJ2-2 TRBV6-1 ASVRQGSTGELF
TRBJ1-1 TRBV7-9 ASSLRGWDRGANTEAF
TRBJ2-7 TRBV7-2 ASRYLETSGSYEQY
TRBJ1-1 TRBV7-2 ASRGQPNTEAF
TRBJ2-5 TRBV6-2/TRBV6-3 ASSHPGQYQETQY
TRBJ1-6 TRBV3-1 ASSQDPGQYNSPLH
TRBJ2-7 TRBV7-8 ASSPVALGGMRGYEQY
TRBJ2-7 TRBV20-1 SAREDLAYEQY
TRBJ1-5 TRBV19 ATEAGVVVNQPQH
TRBJ2-3 TRBV7-8 ASSPYGDSVPQY
TRBJ2-7 TRBV6-6 ASSYGTSGIGTYEQY
TRBJ2-1 TRBV7-9 ASSYSGNYNEQF
TRBJ2-3 TRBV7-9 ASSLPDLVGLAGDFADTQY
TRBJ1-2 TRBV7-9 ASQGQRAYGYT
TRBJ2-7 TRBV7-2 ASSLAGTLREQY
TRBJ2-7 TRBV7-2 ASSLESTLLREQY
TRBJ2-7 TRBV4-1 ASSQDGTGYYEQY
TRBJ2-3 TRBV11-2 ASSQGTSGIRTDTQY
TRBJ2-5 TRBV7-6 ASSTGGSGKRKETQY
TRBJ2-5 TRBV7-9 ASSLDRGGARETQY
TRBJ1-4 TRBV7-2 ASSPFQGGDEKLF
TRBJ2-3 TRBV5-1 ASSSEGATQY
TRBJ1-2 TRBV5-5 ASSFAGAVNYGYT
TRBJ2-1 TRBV7-2 ASSPWGASGTPNEQF
TRBJ2-7 TRBV28 ASTPRADYEQY
TRBJ2-7 TRBV7-8 ASSQPPRGPSYEQY
TRBJ2-1 TRBV5-4 ASSLEPAGYNEQF
TRBJ2-3 TRBV7-2 ASSPFLAGRGADTQY
TRBJ2-3 TRBV27 ASSPLPTRTQY
TRBJ2-7 TRBV28 ASRRTSGGSYEQY
TRBJ2-1 TRBV11-2 ASSLGGLAGLGDEQF
TRBJ2-3 TRBV28 ASSFWGRGTDTQY
TRBJ2-7 TRBV6-6 ASLKGEVGPY
TRBJ2-7 TRBV10-3 AISGGGAGGPLPYEQY
TRBJ2-7 TRBV27 ASRLSLATSTYEQY
TRBJ2-1 TRBV4-1 ASSQFGTSGVSSSYNEQF
TRBJ2-3 TRBV7-8 ASSYEGSTDTQY
TRBJ2-7 TRBV7-2 ASSLGDRGGHEQY
TRBJ2-7 TRBV11-2 ASSRLFSYEQY